This T cell receptor beta chain stems from a study of blood T cell repertoires in COVID-19. Study context: T cells, B-cell-depleted T cells, or PBMCs provided the cDNA or gDNA that served as material.

This CDR3 contains 14 residues. Germline V CDR1 and CDR2: MDHEN, SYDVKM. Trimming took off 3 bases at V and 0 bases at J, with 9 bases between the two ends. Methods used by the authors: Amplification of reference gene primers was used by the study to estimate nucleated cell counts. Clones were read by immunoSEQ multiplex PCR, and TCRdb kept only the in-frame ones, dropping some. Clone size and V and J calls were adopted from that table, with D and trimming inferred from the DNA. The sample lists some 82,000 clones; roughly 79% were seen once. The rearrangement joins TRBV28 to TRBJ2-7; D might be TRBD1 (6 bases). Sequenced sample: peripheral blood. This receptor was taken from a man older than 75 with acute or convalescent COVID-19. The CDR3 protein is CASSFNRDSYEQYF. In DNA, the CDR3 is TGTGCCAGCAGTTTTAACAGGGACTCCTACGAGCAGTACTTC.